This entry features one TCR beta chain sequence. Antigen: not known. Treatment meaning: oral pan-JAK inhibitor, 5-10 mg twice daily. This entry belongs to a study of CD8+ T cells in alopecia areata. The study's findings and limits: Scalp lesions, especially in alopecia totalis/universalis, had higher clonality than normal scalp. Scalp clonality and expanded CD8+ clones among the top 100 showed significant decreases with tofacitinib. Tissue-resident alphabeta T cells belonging to normal skin likewise get sequenced within scalp specimens.

Once RNA had been extracted, it was reverse transcribed into cDNA to act as the sequencing template. TCRdb keeps only in-frame clones here, not all; method: immunoSEQ multiplex PCR. The table has about 100,000 clones, approximately 63% seen once. The CDR3 runs 14 residues. CDR1 SNHLY and CDR2 FYNNEI come from the germline V gene. Trimming removed 6 bases from V and 2 bases from J, with 14 bases in between. This clonotype was sampled from a human donor with alopecia areata. The sample in question was CD8+ T cells sorted from blood, obtained at roughly week 58, from a patient treated with tofacitinib. The chain recombines TRBV2 with TRBJ2-7, with D perhaps matching TRBD1 (5 bases). In nucleotides, the CDR3 is TGTGCCAGCAGAACCCCGGACACCGCCTACGAGCAGTACTTC. Its protein is CASRTPDTAYEQYF. Using reference TRBV2 and TRBJ2-7 for the parts outside the CDR3, the full variable domain is EPEVTQTPSHQVTQMGQEVILRCVPISNHLYFYWYRQILGQKVEFLVSFYNNEISEKSEIFDDQFSVERPDGSNFTLKIRSTKLEDSAMYFCASRTPDTAYEQYFGPGTRLTVT.